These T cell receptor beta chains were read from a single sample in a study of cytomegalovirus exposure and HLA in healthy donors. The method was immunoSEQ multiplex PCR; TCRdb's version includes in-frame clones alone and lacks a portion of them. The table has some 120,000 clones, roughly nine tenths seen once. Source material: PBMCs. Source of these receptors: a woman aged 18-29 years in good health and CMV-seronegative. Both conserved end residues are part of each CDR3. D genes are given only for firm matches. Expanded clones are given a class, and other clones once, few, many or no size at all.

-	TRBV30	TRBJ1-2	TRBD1	CAWTRSGTGGSYGYTF	TGTGCCTGGACCAGGTCCGGGACAGGGGGAAGCTATGGCTACACCTTC
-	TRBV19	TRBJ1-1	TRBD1	CASNPTGVTEAFF	TGTGCCAGTAACCCGACAGGGGTAACTGAAGCTTTCTTT
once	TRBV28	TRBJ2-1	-	CASSFLRYEQFF	TGTGCCAGCAGTTTTCTCAGGTATGAGCAGTTCTTC
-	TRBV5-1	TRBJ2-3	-	CASSTGPGGDTQYF	TGCGCCAGCAGCACCGGTCCTGGCGGAGATACGCAGTATTTT
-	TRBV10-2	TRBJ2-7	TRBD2	CASNSGISSYEQYF	TGCGCCAGCAATAGCGGGATAAGCTCCTACGAGCAGTACTTC
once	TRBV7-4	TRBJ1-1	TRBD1	CASSLANRGNTEAFF	TGTGCCAGCAGCTTAGCAAACAGGGGGAACACTGAAGCTTTCTTT
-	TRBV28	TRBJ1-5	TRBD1	CASSLTGVSQPQHF	TGTGCCAGCAGTTTGACAGGGGTAAGTCAGCCCCAGCATTTT
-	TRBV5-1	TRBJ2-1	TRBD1	CASSFLTGGYNEQFF	TGCGCCAGCAGCTTCCTGACAGGGGGCTACAATGAGCAGTTCTTC
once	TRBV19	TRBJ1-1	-	CASNYRDLGNTEAFF	TGTGCCAGTAACTACAGGGACCTTGGCAACACTGAAGCTTTCTTT
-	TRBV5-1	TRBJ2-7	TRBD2	CASSSGSYEQYF	TGCGCCAGCTCTAGCGGGAGCTACGAGCAGTACTTC
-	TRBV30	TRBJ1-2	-	CAWSHTAYGYTF	TGTGCCTGGAGTCATACAGCCTATGGCTACACCTTC
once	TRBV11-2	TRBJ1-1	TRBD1	CATLPGDQGGNTEAFF	TGTGCCACCCTCCCGGGTGACCAGGGGGGGAACACTGAAGCTTTCTTT
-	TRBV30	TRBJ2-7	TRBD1	CAWSVPGQGYEQYF	TGTGCCTGGAGTGTCCCGGGACAGGGGTACGAGCAGTACTTC
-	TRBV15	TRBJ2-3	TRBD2	CATSGGLAAGGTDTQYF	TGTGCCACCAGCGGGGGACTGGCAGCGGGGGGCACAGATACGCAGTATTTT
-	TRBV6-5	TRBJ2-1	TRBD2	CASSYGRGGYNEQFF	TGTGCCAGCAGTTACGGGCGGGGGGGGTACAATGAGCAGTTCTTC
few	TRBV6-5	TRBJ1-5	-	CASSPGQSNQPQHF	TGTGCCAGCAGCCCCGGACAGAGCAATCAGCCCCAGCATTTT
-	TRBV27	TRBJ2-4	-	CASRSDRLVAKNIQYF	TGTGCCAGCAGGAGCGACAGGTTAGTAGCCAAAAACATTCAGTACTTC
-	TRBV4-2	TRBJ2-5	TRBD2	CASSLTLAGGPETQYF	TGTGCCAGCAGCCTTACCCTAGCGGGAGGGCCGGAGACCCAGTACTTC
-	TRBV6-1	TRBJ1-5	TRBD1	CASSLTGTADQPQHF	TGTGCCAGCAGTTTAACCGGGACAGCTGATCAGCCCCAGCATTTT
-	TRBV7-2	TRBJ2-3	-	CASSTPTGGTHTDTQYF	TGTGCCAGCAGCACCCCCACCGGTGGTACCCACACAGATACGCAGTATTTT
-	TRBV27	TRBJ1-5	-	CASRPRGVQPQHF	TGTGCCAGCAGACCCCGGGGGGTCCAGCCCCAGCATTTT
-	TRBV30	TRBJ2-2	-	CAWRISGSGELFF	TGTGCCTGGAGAATCTCAGGGTCCGGGGAGCTGTTTTTT
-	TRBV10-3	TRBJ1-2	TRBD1	CAISETRDSVVYGYTF	TGTGCCATCAGTGAGACCCGGGACAGCGTAGTCTATGGCTACACCTTC
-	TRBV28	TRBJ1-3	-	CASSLRAQGHSGNTIYF	TGTGCCAGCAGTTTAAGGGCTCAGGGCCACTCTGGAAACACCATATATTTT
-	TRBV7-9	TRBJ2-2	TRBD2	CASSLASGLATGELFF	TGTGCCAGCAGCTTAGCCTCGGGACTAGCCACCGGGGAGCTGTTTTTT
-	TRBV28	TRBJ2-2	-	CASSFGVGDAGELFF	TGTGCCAGCAGTTTCGGGGTTGGTGACGCCGGGGAGCTGTTTTTT
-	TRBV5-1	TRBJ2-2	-	CASSFQTDPNTGELFF	TGCGCCAGCAGCTTCCAGACAGACCCGAACACCGGGGAGCTGTTTTTT
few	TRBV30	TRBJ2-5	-	CAWSVLVGLQETQYF	TGTGCCTGGAGTGTACTGGTGGGGCTGCAAGAGACCCAGTACTTC
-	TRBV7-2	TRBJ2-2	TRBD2	CASSTPGLAGVNTGELFF	TGTGCCAGCAGCACCCCGGGACTAGCGGGAGTAAACACCGGGGAGCTGTTTTTT
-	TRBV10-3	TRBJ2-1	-	CAISEDREAYNEQFF	TGTGCCATCAGTGAAGACAGGGAGGCTTACAATGAGCAGTTCTTC
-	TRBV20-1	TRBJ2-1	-	CSASGEQFF	TGCAGTGCTAGTGGCGAGCAGTTCTTC
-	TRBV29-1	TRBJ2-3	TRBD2	CSVSGGPSSTDTQYF	TGCAGCGTCTCGGGAGGCCCCAGTAGCACAGATACGCAGTATTTT
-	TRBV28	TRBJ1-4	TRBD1	CASGTGYEKLFF	TGTGCCAGCGGGACAGGGTACGAAAAACTGTTTTTT
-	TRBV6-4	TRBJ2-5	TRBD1	CASSEGQGQETQYF	TGTGCCAGCAGTGAAGGACAGGGTCAGGAGACCCAGTACTTC
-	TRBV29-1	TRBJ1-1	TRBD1	CSVLETGTGTVRAFF	TGCAGCGTCCTAGAAACGGGGACAGGGACAGTACGAGCTTTCTTT
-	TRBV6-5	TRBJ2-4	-	CASSYDYGNIQYF	TGTGCCAGCAGTTACGACTATGGAAACATTCAGTACTTC
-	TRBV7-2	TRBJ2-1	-	CASSLDQGVGREDYNEQFF	TGTGCCAGCAGCTTAGACCAGGGGGTCGGGAGGGAGGATTACAATGAGCAGTTCTTC
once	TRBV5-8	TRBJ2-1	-	CASSLAQASDSYNEQFF	TGTGCCAGCAGCTTGGCCCAGGCTAGCGACTCCTACAATGAGCAGTTCTTC
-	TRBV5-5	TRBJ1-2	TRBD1	CASSLAGQGSGYTF	TGTGCCAGCAGCTTGGCGGGACAGGGGAGTGGCTACACCTTC
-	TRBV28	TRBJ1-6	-	CASSTNSPLHF	TGTGCCAGCAGCACAAATTCACCCCTCCACTTT
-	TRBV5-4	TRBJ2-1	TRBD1	CASSPGGQGLENEQFF	TGTGCCAGCAGCCCTGGTGGACAGGGTTTAGAGAATGAGCAGTTCTTC
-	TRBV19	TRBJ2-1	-	CASTGGGTYNEQFF	TGTGCCAGTACAGGTGGGGGGACCTACAATGAGCAGTTCTTC
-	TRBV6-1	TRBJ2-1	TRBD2	CASSEWLAGAGGNEQFF	TGTGCCAGCAGTGAATGGTTAGCGGGAGCCGGGGGCAATGAGCAGTTCTTC
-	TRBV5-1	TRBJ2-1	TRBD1	CASWGTAYNEQFF	TGCGCCAGCTGGGGGACAGCCTACAATGAGCAGTTCTTC
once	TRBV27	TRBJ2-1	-	CASRRANEQFF	TGTGCCAGCAGGCGGGCCAATGAGCAGTTCTTC
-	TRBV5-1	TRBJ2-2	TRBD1	CASSEKAGTGATGELFF	TGCGCCAGCAGCGAGAAAGCCGGGACAGGAGCCACCGGGGAGCTGTTTTTT
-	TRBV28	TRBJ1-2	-	CASSTSGGIRDGYTF	TGTGCCAGCAGTACGTCCGGGGGGATTAGGGATGGCTACACCTTC
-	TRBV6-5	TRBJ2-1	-	CASRAEGLYNEQFF	TGTGCCAGCAGGGCCGAGGGCCTCTACAATGAGCAGTTCTTC
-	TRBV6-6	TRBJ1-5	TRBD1	CATKGGKDRVNQPQHF	TGTGCCACCAAAGGGGGAAAAGACAGGGTTAATCAGCCCCAGCATTTT
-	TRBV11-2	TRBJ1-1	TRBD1	CASSTQGARTEAFF	TGTGCCAGCAGCACCCAGGGGGCGCGGACTGAAGCTTTCTTT